The 25 T cell receptor beta chains below were found in one sample sequenced in a study of cytomegalovirus exposure and HLA in healthy donors. 13 Jbeta primers and 60 Vbeta primers were used for the PCR. Data came from immunoSEQ multiplex PCR; TCRdb stores just in-frame clones and leaves some out. This table holds some 110,000 clones, roughly three quarters found once. Sequenced input: PBMCs. The receptor set was obtained from a woman under 30 in good health and CMV-seropositive.

The chain uses TRBV2 and TRBJ1-1, with D tentatively TRBD1 (5 bases). Germline V gives CDR1 SNHLY, CDR2 FYNNEI. This CDR3 comprises 18 residues. V gave up 2 bases and J gave up 5 bases, with 24 bases separating them. For the CDR3, the DNA is TGTGCCAGCAGTGAAAGTGGGTCGGGGGGTTGGGTTGCGACTGAAGCTTTCTTT. Amino acid sequence: CASSESGSGGWVATEAFF.

This clone was observed a single time. This rearrangement joins TRBV5-4 to TRBJ2-3, with D hard to call. V dropped 0 bases and J dropped 5 bases, with 10 bases sitting between them. The V gene's germline CDR1 is SGHNT and CDR2 YYREEE (reference sequence). CDR3 size: 14 residues. In DNA form, the CDR3 reads TGTGCCAGCAGCTTGGACAGTGTTATAGATACGCAGTATTTT. Its translation is CASSLDSVIDTQYF.

This sequence joins TRBV9 and TRBJ2-7, with 7 positions matching TRBD1. CDR1 and CDR2 (germline): SGDLS, YYNGEE. CDR3 length: 15 amino acids. J was trimmed by 7 bases and V by 2 bases; bases with no gene match: 12. CDR3 region: CASSVAGTDPQEQYF. CDR3 in DNA: TGTGCCAGCAGCGTCGCCGGGACAGATCCTCAGGAGCAGTACTTC. The full variable domain, with the rest looked up from reference TRBV9 and TRBJ2-7, is DSGVTQTPKHLITATGQRVTLRCSPRSGDLSVYWYQQSLDQGLQFLIQYYNGEERAKGNILERFSAQQFPDLHSELNLSSLELGDSALYFCASSVAGTDPQEQYFGPGTRLTVT.

The chain combines TRBV11-3 with TRBJ2-7, with 8 bases that match TRBD2. The CDR3 loop spans 19 amino acids. V lost 2 bases and J lost 2; bases outside the gene matches: 17. From germline, CDR1 is SGHNT and CDR2 YENEEA. The CDR3 region has the DNA TGTGCCAGCAGCTTAAGTCTCGGGCACTTTAGCGGGGCCCCCTACGAGCAGTACTTC. Translating gives CASSLSLGHFSGAPYEQYF.

The rearrangement links TRBV9 to TRBJ1-3; the match to TRBD1 covers 10 bases. CDR1 is SGDLS and CDR2 is YYNGEE in the germline V gene. The CDR3 has 15 residues. Losses at the gene ends were 0 bases for V and 4 bases for J; bases not matched to a gene: 1. The CDR3 nucleotides read TGTGCCAGCAGCGTAGGGACAGGGGGGGGAAACACCATATATTTT. This gives the protein CASSVGTGGGNTIYF.

The rearrangement links TRBV27 to TRBJ2-7; possibly TRBD2 for D (6 bases). The CDR3 spans 17 residues. Germline-derived CDR1 and CDR2 are MNHEY and SMNVEV (reference sequence). Trimming took off 3 bases at V and 5 bases at J, with 23 bases between the two ends. CDR3 coding DNA: TGTGCCAGCAGTTTGAGGGCGGGGCGCACTGTTTTCCACGAGCAGTACTTC. Amino acid sequence: CASSLRAGRTVFHEQYF.

This clone came up once. At one boundary the junction diverges from the germline segment, which might be a read error. The rearrangement uses TRBV5-6 and TRBJ2-1; tentatively, D is TRBD1 (5 bases). CDR1 is SGHDT, CDR2 YYEEEE, per germline. The CDR3 has 11 residues. The DNA for the CDR3 is TGTGCCAGTAGCTTAAGGGGTGAGCAGTTCTTC. Amino acid sequence: CASSLRGEQFF.

The chain recombines TRBV6-5 with TRBJ1-2; D not resolved. Trimming pared 2 bases from V and 8 bases from J, leaving 12 bases between. The germline CDR1 and CDR2 sequences are MNHEY and SVGAGI. The CDR3 sequence is 13 residues long. The CDR3 region has the DNA TGTGCCAGCAGTTACGAGGCGCTGGCAGGCTACACCTTC. Amino acids: CASSYEALAGYTF.

The chain uses TRBV4-1 and TRBJ1-1, with 7 nucleotides matching TRBD1. The germline V gene has CDR1 MGHRA and CDR2 YSYEKL. V was clipped by 2 bases and J by 10 bases; unmatched bases: 10. The CDR3 consists of 14 residues. The DNA of the CDR3 is TGCGCCAGCAGCCAATTCCAGGGGGAGGTGATAGCTTTCTTT. It is translated as CASSQFQGEVIAFF.

This chain joins TRBV25-1 and TRBJ1-2; TRBD1 is a possible D gene (5 bases). The CDR3 runs to 13 residues. V shed 6 bases and J shed 4 bases, with 12 bases lying between them. Germline V gene lookup returns CDR1 MGHDK and CDR2 SYGVNS. CDR3 nucleotides: TGTGCCAGCAGCCCCTCCAGGGCCTATGGCTACACCTTC. Encoded protein: CASSPSRAYGYTF.

The gene calls are TRBV6-5 and TRBJ2-1, with 9 bases that match TRBD2. V shed 4 bases, J shed 2 bases, and the junction held 3 bases outside the gene matches. Germline CDR1 reads MNHEY; CDR2 reads SVGAGI. This CDR3 contains 15 residues. DNA of the CDR3: TGTGCCAGCAGTTTAGCGGGAGTGGCCTACAATGAGCAGTTCTTC. Protein: CASSLAGVAYNEQFF.

The chain recombines TRBV28 with TRBJ1-2, with D unresolved. The V gene lost 10 bases and the J gene lost 7 bases, with 19 bases spanning the gap. This CDR3 spans 13 amino acids. CDR1 is MDHEN and CDR2 is SYDVKM in the germline V gene. The CDR3 DNA follows: TGTGCCACCCCATCTATTAAGTCTAGTGGCTACACCTTC. Translating gives CATPSIKSSGYTF.

The V call is TRBV7-2, the J call TRBJ2-1; weak D call: TRBD2 (7 bases). This CDR3 is built from 16 residues. Trimming shortened V by 2 bases and J by 6 bases, and 17 bases separated the two germline ends. Germline lookup yields CDR1 SGHTA and CDR2 FQGNSA. CDR3 protein: CASSLPSSRGGNEQFF. CDR3 coding DNA: TGTGCCAGCAGCTTACCGAGCTCAAGGGGGGGCAATGAGCAGTTCTTC.

This chain connects TRBV6-6 to TRBJ1-4, with 7 positions matching TRBD1. CDR1 and CDR2 (germline): MNHNY, SVGAGI (reference sequence). The CDR3 totals 14 residues. V gave up 2 bases and J gave up 4 bases; unmatched junction bases: 1. CDR3 nucleotide sequence: TGTGCCAGCAGTTACAGACAGGGTAATGAAAAACTGTTTTTT. Its translation is CASSYRQGNEKLFF.

The sample holds one count of this clone. The rearrangement links TRBV7-2 to TRBJ1-1; D is possibly TRBD1 (5 bases). CDR3 length equals 14 residues. CDR1 and CDR2 from the germline V gene are SGHTA and FQGNSA. Trimming pared 7 bases from V and 0 bases from J, leaving 12 bases between. CDR3 amino acids: CASTKRGMNTEAFF. DNA of the CDR3: TGTGCCAGCACTAAAAGGGGCATGAACACTGAAGCTTTCTTT.

This chain joins TRBV5-1 and TRBJ2-5; D gene unclear. The J call is uncertain, as TRBJ2-7 better fits the DNA end. Germline V gene data show CDR1 as SGHRS and CDR2 as YFSETQ. CDR3 size: 13 residues. CDR3 region: CASTYSFAYEQYF. CDR3 nucleotides: TGCGCCAGCACCTACTCTTTTGCCTACGAGCAGTACTTC.

As DNA, the CDR3 is TGTGCCAGTAGTATAACGGGACAGGGATACTACGAGCAGTACTTC. Its translation is CASSITGQGYYEQYF. J is TRBJ2-7 and V is TRBV19, with TRBD1 matching over 9 bases. Germline V gene sequence: CDR1 LNHDA, CDR2 SQIVND (reference sequence). The CDR3 runs to 15 residues. V trimming: 2 bases; J trimming: 3 bases; junction bases outside the gene matches: 5.

J is TRBJ1-2 and V is TRBV12-5, with 7 bases aligning to TRBD1. Unmatched junction bases numbered 9, after V lost 4 bases and J lost 10 bases. There are 13 residues in the CDR3. CDR1 is LGHNT and CDR2 is FRNRAP in the germline V gene. CDR3 sequence: CASGSPNRGIYTF. The CDR3 nucleotides read TGTGCTAGTGGTTCCCCTAACAGGGGAATCTACACCTTC.

This clone was seen a few times. V and J are TRBV9 and TRBJ1-6; D is unclear. The CDR3 has 13 amino acids. V was trimmed by 4 bases and J by 12 bases, leaving 14 bases between them. CDR1 is SGDLS and CDR2 is YYNGEE in the germline V gene. CDR3 protein: CASSPDNGRPLHF. The CDR3 coding sequence is TGTGCCAGCAGCCCCGATAACGGGAGACCCCTCCACTTT.

The chain joins TRBV11-2 to TRBJ2-5; 9 nucleotides agree with TRBD1. Per germline, CDR1 SGHAT and CDR2 FQNNGV. The junction had 12 bases not matched to a gene; V was cut back by 5 bases and J by 5 bases. This CDR3 is 16 amino acids long. The CDR3 here is CASSTHWTGARETQYF. The CDR3 DNA follows: TGTGCCAGCAGCACCCACTGGACAGGGGCGAGGGAGACCCAGTACTTC.

This clone has only one observation. The chain has TRBV7-6 and TRBJ2-2; a weak D match, TRBD2 (6 bases). Germline-derived CDR1 and CDR2 are SGHVS and FNYEAQ. V shed 5 bases and J shed 4 bases, with 17 bases lying between them. The CDR3 extends over 16 amino acids. DNA for the CDR3: TGTGCCAGCAGCCCCACCCTGGGAGGCTCCACCGGGGAGCTGTTTTTT. Translated: CASSPTLGGSTGELFF.

The J gene is TRBJ2-3, the V gene TRBV27; weak D call: TRBD2 (5 bases). V lost 7 bases and J lost 2, with 16 bases in between. This CDR3 is built from 15 residues. Per germline, CDR1 MNHEY and CDR2 SMNVEV (reference sequence). The CDR3 bases are TGTGCCAGCACTCCCCGGGGAGCCCACACAGATACGCAGTATTTT. Encoded protein: CASTPRGAHTDTQYF.

A few counts support this clone. The gene calls are TRBV30 and TRBJ2-1, with D possibly being TRBD2 (6 bases). The V end lost 2 bases, the J end lost 9 bases, and 29 bases lay between the germline ends. Germline CDR1 GTSNPN, CDR2 SVGIG (reference sequence). The CDR3 extends over 18 amino acids. CDR3 sequence reads: CAWSPILSGERIKAEQFF. The CDR3 region has the DNA TGTGCCTGGAGTCCAATCCTCTCGGGAGAACGGATCAAGGCTGAGCAGTTCTTC.

CDR3 sequence: CASSPLLRDKRTQYF. CDR3 DNA: TGTGCCAGTAGTCCTCTTCTTCGGGACAAGAGAACCCAGTACTTC. The chain uses TRBV19 and TRBJ2-5; weak D call: TRBD1 (6 bases). The CDR3 totals 15 residues. The V gene's germline CDR1 is LNHDA and CDR2 SQIVND (reference sequence). V lost 5 bases and J 8 bases, leaving 21 bases between the germline ends.

V gene TRBV10-1 combines with J gene TRBJ2-1; TRBD2 aligns across 13 bases. The V and J ends lost 2 bases and 8 bases, in that order; junction bases with no gene match: 9. The CDR3 extends over 17 amino acids. Germline-derived CDR1 and CDR2 are WNHNN and SYGVQD (reference sequence). The CDR3 bases are TGCGCCAGCAGTGAGCGGGGACTAGCGGGGCGCGAGGATGAGCAGTTCTTC. Translation gives CASSERGLAGREDEQFF.